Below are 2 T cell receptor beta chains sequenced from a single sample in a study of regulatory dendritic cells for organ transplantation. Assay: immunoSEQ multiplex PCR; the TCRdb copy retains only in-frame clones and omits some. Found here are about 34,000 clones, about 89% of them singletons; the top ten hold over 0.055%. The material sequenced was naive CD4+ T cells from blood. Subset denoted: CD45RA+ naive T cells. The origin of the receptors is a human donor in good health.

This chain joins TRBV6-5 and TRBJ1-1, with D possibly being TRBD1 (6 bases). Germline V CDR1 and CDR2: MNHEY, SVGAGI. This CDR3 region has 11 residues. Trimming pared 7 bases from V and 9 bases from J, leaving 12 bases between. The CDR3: CASTLDRKAFF. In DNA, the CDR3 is TGTGCCAGCACCCTTGACAGGAAAGCTTTCTTT.

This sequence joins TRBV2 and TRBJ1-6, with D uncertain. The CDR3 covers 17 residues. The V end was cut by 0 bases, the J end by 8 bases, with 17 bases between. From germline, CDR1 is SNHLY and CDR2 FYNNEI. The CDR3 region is CASSEALNSFWDSPLHF. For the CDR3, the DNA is TGTGCCAGCAGTGAAGCGCTCAATAGTTTCTGGGATTCACCCCTCCACTTT. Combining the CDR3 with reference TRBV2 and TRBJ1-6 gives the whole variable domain EPEVTQTPSHQVTQMGQEVILRCVPISNHLYFYWYRQILGQKVEFLVSFYNNEISEKSEIFDDQFSVERPDGSNFTLKIRSTKLEDSAMYFCASSEALNSFWDSPLHFGNGTRLTVT.